This record covers a single T cell receptor beta chain. The entry originates in a study of cytomegalovirus exposure and HLA in healthy donors. CDR1 and CDR2 (germline): SNHLY, FYNNEI. The CDR3 is made up of 16 amino acids. V was pared by 9 bases and J by 3 bases, with 21 bases between. TCRdb's table, derived via immunoSEQ multiplex PCR, lists solely in-frame clones and lacks some. The sample yields around 190,000 clones, approximately 85% seen once. The chain is built from TRBV2 and TRBJ1-5; D remains ambiguous. The receptor comes from a woman aged 18-29 years in good health and CMV-seronegative. Sequencing was done on a sample of PBMCs. The CDR3 region has the DNA TGTGCCAGTTCAAACAGAGCCCGAGCCTTCAATCAGCCCCAGCATTTT. Translated: CASSNRARAFNQPQHF.